Each of the 26 T cell receptor beta chains below was sequenced from the same sample in a study of breast tumors, draining lymph nodes, adjacent tissues. From the multiplex PCR reads, TCRdb called clonotypes with MiXCR, one entry per CDR3 protein. The profile shows about 14,000 distinct CDR3 sequences, around 53% of them singletons. The sequencing sample was made of tumor-adjacent breast tissue. Every receptor here comes from a female donor with breast cancer. Some clones in this sample may be carry-over from other donors' samples.

Judged by abundance, this clonotype is large (0.1 to 1%). The chain recombines TRBV5-1 with TRBJ2-7; TRBD2 matches at 14 bases. With V trimmed by 3 bases and J by 9 bases, 8 bases remained unmatched. The CDR3 totals 15 residues. The germline CDR1 and CDR2 sequences are SGHRS and YFSETQ. CDR3 region: CASSSGTSGSLVQYF. The CDR3, as DNA: TGCGCCAGCAGCTCAGGGACTAGCGGGAGTCTCGTGCAGTACTTC. Based on the CDR3 plus reference TRBV5-1 and TRBJ2-7, the full variable domain is KAGVTQTPRYLIKTRGQQVTLSCSPISGHRSVSWYQQTPGQGLQFLFEYFSETQRNKGNFPGRFSGRQFSNSRSEMNVSTLELGDSALYLCASSSGTSGSLVQYFGPGTRLTVT.

The genes are TRBV19 and TRBJ2-7, with TRBD1 matching 10 bases. This CDR3 is built from 14 residues. The ends lost 4 bases at V and 4 bases at J; junction bases unmatched: 4. The germline gives CDR1 LNHDA, CDR2 SQIVND (reference sequence). As DNA, the CDR3 is TGTGCCAGTAGTAGAGGACAGGGGGAATACGAGCAGTACTTC. Translation gives CASSRGQGEYEQYF.

This clonotype was counted a few times. The genes are TRBV7-2 and TRBJ2-7; 9 bases match TRBD2. V lost 2 bases, J lost 2 bases, and 4 bases stayed unmatched. Looked up from germline, CDR1 is SGHTA and CDR2 is FQGNSA. The CDR3 contains 15 residues. CDR3 in amino acids: CASSLSRGGAYEQYF. The CDR3 DNA sequence: TGTGCCAGCAGCTTATCTCGCGGGGGGGCCTACGAGCAGTACTTC.

This clonotype came up many times. The V and J genes are TRBV30 and TRBJ2-6; no reliable D call. The CDR3 loop spans 15 amino acids. V lost 1 base to trimming and J lost 6 bases, with 13 bases between them. The germline V gene has CDR1 GTSNPN and CDR2 SVGIG (reference sequence). CDR3 nucleotides: TGTGCCTGGAGTGATCCAGGTTATGAGGCCAACGTCCTGACTTTC. This sequence encodes CAWSDPGYEANVLTF.

Remarks on this clonotype: A much more abundant neighbour one base away suggests this may be a read error. The V gene is TRBV6-5, the J gene TRBJ2-2; TRBD2 might be the D (5 bases). Germline V lookup: CDR1 MNHEY, CDR2 SVGAGI. The CDR3 is made up of 13 amino acids. CDR3 sequence (DNA): TGTGCCACCGTCCCGAGGAACACCGGGGAGCCGTTTTTT. Its translation: CATVPRNTGEPFF.

There are many counts of this clonotype. A much larger clonotype is one base distant, so this may be a read error. V is TRBV6-6 and J is TRBJ2-5; D tentatively fits TRBD1 or TRBD2 (5 bases each). The CDR3 extends over 15 amino acids. Per germline, CDR1 MNHNY and CDR2 SVGAGI (reference sequence). The V and J ends lost 5 bases and 2 bases respectively, with 15 bases between them. The CDR3 coding sequence is TGTGCCAGCAGTCCGGGGCTATTGGAACAAGAGACCCAGTACTTC. Amino acid sequence: CASSPGLLEQETQYF.

The chain is built from TRBV20-1 and TRBJ1-2; TRBD1 matches 8 bases. This CDR3 is 14 amino acids long. CDR1 is DFQATT and CDR2 is SNEGSKA in the germline V gene (reference sequence). Unmatched junction bases numbered 6, after V lost 0 bases and J lost 6 bases. The CDR3 is CSARDLDRGDGYTF. CDR3 sequence (DNA): TGCAGTGCTAGAGATCTCGACAGGGGAGATGGCTACACCTTC.

This clonotype is medium-sized within its sample. The chain is built from TRBV28 and TRBJ2-2; TRBD1 matches at 9 bases. The CDR3 sequence is 15 residues long. Trimming removed 8 bases from V and 9 bases from J; junction bases left unmatched: 13. Germline V lookup: CDR1 MDHEN, CDR2 SYDVKM. The DNA of the CDR3 is TGTGCCAGCCAAGGTTCTACAGGGGGCTGGCGGGAGCTGTTTTTT. Its protein product is CASQGSTGGWRELFF.

This clonotype has at least ten counts. A much larger clone sits a single nucleotide away, making a read error possible. This chain joins TRBV20-1 and TRBJ2-5; 8 positions agree with TRBD2. Germline lookup yields CDR1 DFQATT and CDR2 SNEGSKA (reference sequence). CDR3 length: 14 residues. CDR3 nucleotide sequence: TGCAGTGCCTGGGGGCAGCGGGAGCAAGCGACCCAGTACTTC. Its protein is CSAWGQREQATQYF.

The chain employs TRBV12-3 or TRBV12-4 and TRBJ2-5, with 10 nucleotides matching TRBD2. V lost 8 bases to trimming and J lost 1 base; unmatched junction nucleotides: 7. The CDR3 is made up of 15 amino acids. In nucleotides, the CDR3 is TGTGCCAGCCAAGAGACTAGCGGGCTCCAAGAGACCCAGTACTTC. Translated, it gives CASQETSGLQETQYF.

In regard to this clonotype: The junction departs from germline at one end; a sequencing error may be responsible. The chain couples TRBV25-1 to TRBJ1-2; D not certain. This CDR3 is 14 amino acids long. CDR1 and CDR2 from the germline V gene are MGHDK and SYGVNS. In nucleotides, the CDR3 is TGTGCCATCAGTGATATCCGGTCTAACTATGGCTACACCTTC. It specifies CAISDIRSNYGYTF.

At least ten counts were recorded for this clonotype. This CDR3 is CASSVGTEGYEQYF. The DNA of the CDR3 is TGTGCCAGCAGCGTAGGTACGGAGGGCTACGAGCAGTACTTC. The chain links TRBV9 to TRBJ2-7; a weak D match, TRBD2 (6 bases). Trimming took 0 bases from V and 3 from J, leaving 10 bases between them. The CDR3 sequence is 14 residues long. Germline V gene data show CDR1 as SGDLS and CDR2 as YYNGEE.

V is TRBV20-1 and J is TRBJ2-3, with D tentatively TRBD2 (6 bases). This CDR3 has 14 amino acids. The germline V and J ends were trimmed by 6 bases and 1 base, with 14 bases remaining between them. Germline loops: CDR1 DFQATT, CDR2 SNEGSKA (reference sequence). The CDR3 spells CSALGGSGTDTQYF. The CDR3 coding sequence is TGCAGTGCACTTGGAGGGAGTGGCACAGATACGCAGTATTTT.

This clonotype appeared a single time. The chain couples TRBV19 to TRBJ2-7; D is tentatively TRBD1 or TRBD2 (7 bases each). Trimming shortened V by 7 bases and J by 5 bases, and 18 bases separated the two germline ends. This CDR3 is built from 14 residues. CDR1 and CDR2 (germline): LNHDA, SQIVND (reference sequence). The DNA for the CDR3 is TGTGCCAGTACCAGCGGGACAGATTTCAACGAGCAGTACTTC. This gives the protein CASTSGTDFNEQYF. Drawing the rest from reference TRBV19 and TRBJ2-7, the complete variable domain is DGGITQSPKYLFRKEGQNVTLSCEQNLNHDAMYWYRQDPGQGLRLIYYSQIVNDFQKGDIAEGYSVSREKKESFPLTVTSAQKNPTAFYLCASTSGTDFNEQYFGPGTRLTVT.

The chain recombines TRBV5-1 with TRBJ2-3, with 8 bases identical to TRBD1. This CDR3 has 15 residues. Per germline, CDR1 SGHRS and CDR2 YFSETQ. V was pared by 3 bases and J by 4 bases, with 7 bases of the junction left unmatched. The CDR3 reads CASSWDRLASDTQYF. The CDR3 DNA reads TGCGCCAGCAGCTGGGACAGGCTAGCCTCAGATACGCAGTATTTT.

The chain joins TRBV5-1 to TRBJ2-7; D remains ambiguous. This CDR3 has 14 residues. V shed 2 bases and J shed 5 bases, with 14 bases lying between them. The V gene's germline CDR1 is SGHRS and CDR2 YFSETQ. The chain's CDR3 is CASSLRPRTDEQYF. For the CDR3, the DNA is TGCGCCAGCAGCTTAAGGCCACGGACGGACGAGCAGTACTTC.

The J gene is TRBJ1-3, the V gene TRBV10-3; the D gene is possibly TRBD1 (6 bases). The CDR3 consists of 13 residues. The V end was cut by 11 bases, the J end by 4 bases, with 15 bases between. The V gene's germline CDR1 is ENHRY and CDR2 SYGVKD. The CDR3 coding sequence is TGTGCCGTTACAGGGAGTACCGGAAACACCATATATTTT. It codes for CAVTGSTGNTIYF.

This clonotype was observed a few times. The J gene is TRBJ2-1, the V gene TRBV3-1; D might be TRBD2 (6 bases). V gave up 4 bases and J gave up 5 bases, with 21 bases separating them. The CDR3 consists of 17 residues. CDR1 and CDR2 from the germline V gene are LGHDT and YNNKEL (reference sequence). The CDR3 nucleotides are TGTGCCAGCAGCCCCATGCTCCGGGACTGGGGTCACAATGAGCAGTTCTTC. It encodes CASSPMLRDWGHNEQFF.

Many counts were recorded for this clonotype. The V call is TRBV7-2, the J call TRBJ1-2; D is possibly TRBD1 (5 bases). Germline CDR1 reads SGHTA; CDR2 reads FQGNSA. Trimming took 5 bases from V and 6 from J, leaving 19 bases between them. CDR3 length equals 15 residues. The CDR3 sequence is CASSPQTGSRNGYTF. The CDR3 region has the DNA TGTGCCAGCAGCCCTCAAACAGGATCGCGAAATGGCTACACCTTC.

The chain has TRBV7-9 and TRBJ2-3; 9 nucleotides agree with TRBD1. The CDR3 extends over 19 amino acids. The germline gives CDR1 SEHNR, CDR2 FQNEAQ (reference sequence). Losses at the gene ends were 5 bases for V and 2 bases for J; bases not matched to a gene: 17. CDR3 protein: CASSRKGQGRSGYTDTQYF. The CDR3 region has the DNA TGTGCCAGCAGCCGAAAAGGACAGGGGAGAAGTGGATACACAGATACGCAGTATTTT.

Regarding this clonotype: The CDR3 end shows no conserved phenylalanine or tryptophan, and so a read error is likely. The limits of the CDR3 on the DNA are not certain, so only TCRdb's listed CDR3 is given. The chain employs TRBV9 and TRBJ2-2; the D segment call TRBD1 is taken from the table without a DNA check. Termini included, the CDR3 measures 14 amino acids. Germline V CDR1 and CDR2: SGDLS, YYNGEE. The CDR3 spells CASSVTGAAGELSS.

This chain uses TRBV9 with TRBJ2-5; D may correspond to TRBD1 or TRBD2 (5 bases each). Per the germline V gene, CDR1 is SGDLS and CDR2 is YYNGEE. V lost 5 bases to trimming and J lost 5 bases, with 16 bases between them. This CDR3 comprises 14 residues. The CDR3 here is CASSPLGAGETQYF. The CDR3 DNA is TGTGCCAGCAGTCCCCTCGGGGCCGGCGAGACCCAGTACTTC.

This clonotype is large. This chain connects TRBV20-1 to TRBJ2-7, with D uncertain. Germline lookup yields CDR1 DFQATT and CDR2 SNEGSKA (reference sequence). This CDR3 comprises 16 residues. V was clipped by 0 bases and J by 2 bases, with 17 bases between them. For the CDR3, the DNA is TGCAGTGCTAGAGATGTTGGTGGACGGAAAGCCTACGAGCAGTACTTC. This sequence encodes CSARDVGGRKAYEQYF.

The chain combines TRBV20-1 with TRBJ1-4; D is ambiguous. Germline CDR1 is DFQATT and CDR2 is SNEGSKA (reference sequence). The CDR3 covers 10 residues. V lost 3 bases and J 7 bases, leaving 3 bases between the germline ends. The CDR3 sequence: CSASFEKLFF. The CDR3 DNA reads as TGCAGTGCTAGCTTTGAAAAACTGTTTTTT.

The V gene is TRBV9, the J gene TRBJ1-6, with D unresolved. The germline V gene has CDR1 SGDLS and CDR2 YYNGEE. The CDR3 totals 11 residues. V lost 3 bases and J 7 bases, leaving 2 bases between the germline ends. The CDR3 bases are TGTGCCAGCAGCGCCAATTCACCCCTCCACTTT. This codes for CASSANSPLHF.

This clonotype was seen many times. This chain uses TRBV12-5 with TRBJ2-1, with 13 bases identical to TRBD2. The V gene's germline CDR1 is LGHNT and CDR2 FRNRAP. The CDR3 spans 15 residues. J was trimmed by 9 bases and V by 5 bases; bases with no gene match: 7. CDR3 residues: CASGPPGLAGLEQFF. In DNA, the CDR3 is TGTGCTAGTGGTCCGCCGGGACTAGCGGGACTTGAGCAGTTCTTC. The variable domain in full, with the rest retrieved from reference TRBV12-5 and TRBJ2-1, is DARVTQTPRHKVTEMGQEVTMRCQPILGHNTVFWYRQTMMQGLELLAYFRNRAPLDDSGMPKDRFSAEMPDATLATLKIQPSEPRDSAVYFCASGPPGLAGLEQFFGPGTRLTVL.